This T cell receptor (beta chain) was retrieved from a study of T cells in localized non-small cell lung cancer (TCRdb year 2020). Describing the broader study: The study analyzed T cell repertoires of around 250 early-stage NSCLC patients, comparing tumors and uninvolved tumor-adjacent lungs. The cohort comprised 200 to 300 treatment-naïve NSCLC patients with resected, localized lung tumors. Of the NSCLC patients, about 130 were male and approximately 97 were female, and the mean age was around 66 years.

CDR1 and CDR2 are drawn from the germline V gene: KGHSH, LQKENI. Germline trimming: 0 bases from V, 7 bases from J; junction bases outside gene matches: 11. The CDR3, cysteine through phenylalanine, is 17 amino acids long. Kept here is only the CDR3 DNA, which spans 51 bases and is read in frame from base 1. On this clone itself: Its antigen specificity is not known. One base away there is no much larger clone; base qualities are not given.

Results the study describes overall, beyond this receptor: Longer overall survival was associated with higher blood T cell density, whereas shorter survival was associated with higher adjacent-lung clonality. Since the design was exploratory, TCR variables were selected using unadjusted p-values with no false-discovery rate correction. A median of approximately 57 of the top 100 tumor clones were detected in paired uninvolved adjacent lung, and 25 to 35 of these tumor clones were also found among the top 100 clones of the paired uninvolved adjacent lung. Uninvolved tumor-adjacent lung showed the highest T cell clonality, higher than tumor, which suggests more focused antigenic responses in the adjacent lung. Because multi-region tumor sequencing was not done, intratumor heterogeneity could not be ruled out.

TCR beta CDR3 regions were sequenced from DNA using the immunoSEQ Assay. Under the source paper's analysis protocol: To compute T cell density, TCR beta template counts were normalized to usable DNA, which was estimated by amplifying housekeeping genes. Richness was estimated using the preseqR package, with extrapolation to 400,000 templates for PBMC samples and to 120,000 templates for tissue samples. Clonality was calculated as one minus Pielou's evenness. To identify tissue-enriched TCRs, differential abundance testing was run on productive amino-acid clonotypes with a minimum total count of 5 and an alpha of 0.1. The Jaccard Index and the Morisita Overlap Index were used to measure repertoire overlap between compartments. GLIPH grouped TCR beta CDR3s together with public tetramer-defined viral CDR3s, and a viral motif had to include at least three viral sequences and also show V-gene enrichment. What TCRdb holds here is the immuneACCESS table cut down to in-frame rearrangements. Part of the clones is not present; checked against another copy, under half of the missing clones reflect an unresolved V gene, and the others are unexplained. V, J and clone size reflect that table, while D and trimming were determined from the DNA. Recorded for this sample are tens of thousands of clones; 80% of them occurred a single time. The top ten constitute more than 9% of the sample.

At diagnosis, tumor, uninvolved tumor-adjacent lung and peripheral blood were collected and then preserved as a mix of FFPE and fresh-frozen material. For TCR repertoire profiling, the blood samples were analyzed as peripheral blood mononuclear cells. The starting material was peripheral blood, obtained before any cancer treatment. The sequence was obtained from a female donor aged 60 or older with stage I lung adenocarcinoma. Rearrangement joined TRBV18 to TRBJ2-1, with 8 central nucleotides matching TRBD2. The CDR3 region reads CASSPPGRTSSQNEQFF. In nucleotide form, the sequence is TGTGCCAGCTCACCACCGGGTAGGACTAGCTCACAGAATGAGCAGTTCTTC. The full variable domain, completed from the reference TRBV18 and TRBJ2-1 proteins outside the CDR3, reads NAGVMQNPRHLVRRRGQEARLRCSPMKGHSHVYWYRQLPEEGLKFMVYLQKENIIDESGMPKERFSAEFPKEGPSILRIQQVVRGDSAAYFCASSPPGRTSSQNEQFFGPGTRLTVL.